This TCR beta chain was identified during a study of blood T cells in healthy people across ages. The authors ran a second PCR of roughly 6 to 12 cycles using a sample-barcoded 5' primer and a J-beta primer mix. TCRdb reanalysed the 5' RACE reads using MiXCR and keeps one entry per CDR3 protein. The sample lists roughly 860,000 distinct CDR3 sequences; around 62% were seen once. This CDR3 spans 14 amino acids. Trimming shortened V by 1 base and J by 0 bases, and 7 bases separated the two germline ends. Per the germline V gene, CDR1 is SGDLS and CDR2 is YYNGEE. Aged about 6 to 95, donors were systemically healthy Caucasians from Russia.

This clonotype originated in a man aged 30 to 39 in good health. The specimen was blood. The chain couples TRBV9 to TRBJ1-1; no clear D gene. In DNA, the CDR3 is TGTGCCAGCAGCGTACCCCTCATGAACACTGAAGCTTTCTTT. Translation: CASSVPLMNTEAFF.